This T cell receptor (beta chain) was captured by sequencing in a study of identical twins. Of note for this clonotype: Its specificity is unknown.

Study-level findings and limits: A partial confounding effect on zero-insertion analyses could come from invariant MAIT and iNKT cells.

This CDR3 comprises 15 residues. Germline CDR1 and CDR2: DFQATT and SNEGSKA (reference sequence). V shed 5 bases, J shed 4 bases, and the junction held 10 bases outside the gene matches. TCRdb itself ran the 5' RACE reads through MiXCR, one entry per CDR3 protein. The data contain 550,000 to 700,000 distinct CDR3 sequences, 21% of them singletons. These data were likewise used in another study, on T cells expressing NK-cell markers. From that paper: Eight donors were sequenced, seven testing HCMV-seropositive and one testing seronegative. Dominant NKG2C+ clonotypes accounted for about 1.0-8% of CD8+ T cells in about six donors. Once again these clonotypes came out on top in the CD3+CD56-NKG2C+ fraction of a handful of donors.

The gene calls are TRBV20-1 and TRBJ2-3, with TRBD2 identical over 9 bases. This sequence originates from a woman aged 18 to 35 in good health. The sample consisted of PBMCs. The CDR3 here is CSAARPSGAADTQYF. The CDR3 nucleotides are TGCAGTGCTGCCCGCCCTAGCGGGGCTGCAGATACGCAGTATTTT.